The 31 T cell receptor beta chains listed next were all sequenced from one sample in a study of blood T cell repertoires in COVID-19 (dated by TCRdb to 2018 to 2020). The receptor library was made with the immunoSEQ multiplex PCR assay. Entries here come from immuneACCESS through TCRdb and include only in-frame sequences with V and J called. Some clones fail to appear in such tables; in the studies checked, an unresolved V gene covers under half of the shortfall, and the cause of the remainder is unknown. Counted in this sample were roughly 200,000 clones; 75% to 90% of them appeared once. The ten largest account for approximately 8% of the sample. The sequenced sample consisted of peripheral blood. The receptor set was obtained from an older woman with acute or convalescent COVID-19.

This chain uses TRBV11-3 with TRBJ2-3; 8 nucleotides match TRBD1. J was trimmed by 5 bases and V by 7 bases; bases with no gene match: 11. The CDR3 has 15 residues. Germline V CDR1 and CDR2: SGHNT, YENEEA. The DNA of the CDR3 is TGTGCCAGCAAAGATGACAGGGGAAAGGGAGATACGCAGTATTTT. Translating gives CASKDDRGKGDTQYF. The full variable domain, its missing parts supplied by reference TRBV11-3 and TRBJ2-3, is EAGVVQSPRYKIIEKKQPVAFWCNPISGHNTLYWYLQNLGQGPELLIRYENEEAVDDSQLPKDRFSAERLKGVDSTLKIQPAELGDSAVYLCASKDDRGKGDTQYFGPGTRLTVL.

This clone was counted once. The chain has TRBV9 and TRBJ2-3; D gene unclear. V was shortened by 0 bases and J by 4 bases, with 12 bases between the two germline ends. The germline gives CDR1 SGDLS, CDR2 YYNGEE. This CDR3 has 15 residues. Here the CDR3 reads CASSVEEIRSDTQYF. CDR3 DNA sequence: TGTGCCAGCAGCGTAGAGGAGATCAGATCAGATACGCAGTATTTT.

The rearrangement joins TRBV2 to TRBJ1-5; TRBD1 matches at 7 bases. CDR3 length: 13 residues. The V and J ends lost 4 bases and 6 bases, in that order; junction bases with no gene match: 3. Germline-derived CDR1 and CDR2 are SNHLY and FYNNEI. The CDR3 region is CASSADRAQPQHF. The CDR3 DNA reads TGTGCCAGCAGTGCCGACAGGGCTCAGCCCCAGCATTTT.

CDR3 residues: CASRGLALQETQYF. In DNA, the CDR3 is TGTGCCAGCAGAGGACTAGCGTTGCAAGAGACCCAGTACTTC. This rearrangement joins TRBV2 to TRBJ2-5; 9 bases align to TRBD2. CDR3 length: 14 residues. V dropped 6 bases and J dropped 2; count of bases not matched to a gene: 4. From germline, CDR1 is SNHLY and CDR2 FYNNEI. The variable domain in full, completed from reference TRBV2 and TRBJ2-5, reads EPEVTQTPSHQVTQMGQEVILRCVPISNHLYFYWYRQILGQKVEFLVSFYNNEISEKSEIFDDQFSVERPDGSNFTLKIRSTKLEDSAMYFCASRGLALQETQYFGPGTRLLVL.

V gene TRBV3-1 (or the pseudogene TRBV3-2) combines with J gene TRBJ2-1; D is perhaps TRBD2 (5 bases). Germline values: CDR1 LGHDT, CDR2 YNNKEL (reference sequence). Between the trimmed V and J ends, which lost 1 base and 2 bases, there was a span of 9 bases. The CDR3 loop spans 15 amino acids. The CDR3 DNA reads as TGTGCCAGCAGCCAAGGGGAGTGGACCTACAATGAGCAGTTCTTC. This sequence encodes CASSQGEWTYNEQFF.

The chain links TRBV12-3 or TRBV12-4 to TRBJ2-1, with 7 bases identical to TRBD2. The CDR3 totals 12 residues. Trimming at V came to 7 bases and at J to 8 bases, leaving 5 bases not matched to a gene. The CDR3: CASTGGRDEQFF. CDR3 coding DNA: TGTGCCAGCACTGGCGGGAGAGATGAGCAGTTCTTC.

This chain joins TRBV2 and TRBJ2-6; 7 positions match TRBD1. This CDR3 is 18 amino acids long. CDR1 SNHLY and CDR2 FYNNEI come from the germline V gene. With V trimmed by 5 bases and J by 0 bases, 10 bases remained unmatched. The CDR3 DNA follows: TGTGCCAGCAGTTCGCCCCGACAGGGCTACTCTGGGGCCAACGTCCTGACTTTC. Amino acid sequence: CASSSPRQGYSGANVLTF.

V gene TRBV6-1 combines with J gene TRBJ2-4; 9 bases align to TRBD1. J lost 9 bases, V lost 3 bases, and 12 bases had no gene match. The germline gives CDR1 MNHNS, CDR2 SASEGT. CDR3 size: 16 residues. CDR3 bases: TGTGCCAGCAGTGACCGACAGGGGGTGGGGAAAGCCATTCAGTACTTC. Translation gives CASSDRQGVGKAIQYF.

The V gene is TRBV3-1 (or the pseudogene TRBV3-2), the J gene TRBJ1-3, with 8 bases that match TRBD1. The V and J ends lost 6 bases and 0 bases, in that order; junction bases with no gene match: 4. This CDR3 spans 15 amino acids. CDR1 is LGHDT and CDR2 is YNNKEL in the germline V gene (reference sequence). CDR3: CASSYRGNSGNTIYF. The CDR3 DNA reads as TGTGCCAGCAGTTACAGGGGGAACTCTGGAAACACCATATATTTT.

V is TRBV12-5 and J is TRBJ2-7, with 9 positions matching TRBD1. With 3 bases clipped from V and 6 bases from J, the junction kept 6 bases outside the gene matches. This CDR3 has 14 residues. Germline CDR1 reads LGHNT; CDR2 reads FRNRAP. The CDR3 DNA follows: TGTGCTAGTGGTTTCCGGACAGGGGTGCGCGAGCAGTACGTC. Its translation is CASGFRTGVREQYV.

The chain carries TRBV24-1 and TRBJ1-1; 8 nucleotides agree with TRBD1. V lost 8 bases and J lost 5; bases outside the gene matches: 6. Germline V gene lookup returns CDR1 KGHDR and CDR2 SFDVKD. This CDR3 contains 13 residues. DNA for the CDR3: TGTGCCACCATCAGGACAGGGCAAACTGAAGCTTTCTTT. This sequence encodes CATIRTGQTEAFF.

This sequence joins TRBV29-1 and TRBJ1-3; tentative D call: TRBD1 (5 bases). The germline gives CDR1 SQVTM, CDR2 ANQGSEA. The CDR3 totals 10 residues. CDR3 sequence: CGAYGGTIYF. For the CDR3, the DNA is TGCGGCGCCTACGGGGGCACCATATATTTT. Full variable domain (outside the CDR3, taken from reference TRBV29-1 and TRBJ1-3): SAVISQKPSRDICQRGTSLTIQCQVDSQVTMMFWYRQQPGQSLTLIATANQGSEATYESGFVIDKFPISRPNLTFSTLTVSNMSPEDSSIYLCGAYGGTIYFGEGSWLTVV.

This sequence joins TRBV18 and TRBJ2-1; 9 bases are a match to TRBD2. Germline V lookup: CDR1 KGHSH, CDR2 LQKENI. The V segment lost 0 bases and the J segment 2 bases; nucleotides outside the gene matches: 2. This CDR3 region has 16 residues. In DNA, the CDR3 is TGTGCCAGCTCACCACCTACTAGCGGGCCCTACAATGAGCAGTTCTTC. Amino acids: CASSPPTSGPYNEQFF. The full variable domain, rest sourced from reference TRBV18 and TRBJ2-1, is NAGVMQNPRHLVRRRGQEARLRCSPMKGHSHVYWYRQLPEEGLKFMVYLQKENIIDESGMPKERFSAEFPKEGPSILRIQQVVRGDSAAYFCASSPPTSGPYNEQFFGPGTRLTVL.

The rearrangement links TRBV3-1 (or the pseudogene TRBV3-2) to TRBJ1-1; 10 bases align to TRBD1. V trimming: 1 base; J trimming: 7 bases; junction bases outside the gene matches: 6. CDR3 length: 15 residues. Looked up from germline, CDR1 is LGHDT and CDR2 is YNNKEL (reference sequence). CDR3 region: CASSQGGTGVYEAFF. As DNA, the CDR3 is TGTGCCAGCAGCCAAGGAGGGACAGGGGTGTATGAAGCTTTCTTT.

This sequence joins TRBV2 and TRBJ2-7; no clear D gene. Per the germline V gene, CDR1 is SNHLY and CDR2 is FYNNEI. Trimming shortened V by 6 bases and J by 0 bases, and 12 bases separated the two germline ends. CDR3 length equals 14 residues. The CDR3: CASSRSSSSYEQYV. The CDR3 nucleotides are TGTGCCAGCAGCCGCTCATCGAGCTCCTACGAGCAGTACGTC.

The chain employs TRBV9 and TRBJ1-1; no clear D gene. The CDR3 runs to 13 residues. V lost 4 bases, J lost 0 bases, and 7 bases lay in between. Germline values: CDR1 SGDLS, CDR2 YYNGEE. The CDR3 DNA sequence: TGTGCCAGCAGCCCCCAGTTGAACACTGAAGCTTTCTTT. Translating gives CASSPQLNTEAFF.

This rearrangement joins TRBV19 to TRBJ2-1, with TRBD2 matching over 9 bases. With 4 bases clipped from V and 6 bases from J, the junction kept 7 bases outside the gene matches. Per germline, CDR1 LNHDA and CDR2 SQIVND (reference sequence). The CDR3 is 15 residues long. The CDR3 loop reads CASSTGLAPFNEQFF. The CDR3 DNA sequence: TGTGCCAGTAGTACCGGACTAGCGCCTTTCAATGAGCAGTTCTTC.

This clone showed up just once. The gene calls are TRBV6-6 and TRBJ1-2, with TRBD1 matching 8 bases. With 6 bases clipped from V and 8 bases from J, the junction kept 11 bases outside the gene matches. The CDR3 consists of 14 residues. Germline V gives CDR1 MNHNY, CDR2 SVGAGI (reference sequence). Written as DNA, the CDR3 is TGTGCCAGCAGAATAACGGGACAGGTCCCCGGCTACACCTTC. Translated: CASRITGQVPGYTF.

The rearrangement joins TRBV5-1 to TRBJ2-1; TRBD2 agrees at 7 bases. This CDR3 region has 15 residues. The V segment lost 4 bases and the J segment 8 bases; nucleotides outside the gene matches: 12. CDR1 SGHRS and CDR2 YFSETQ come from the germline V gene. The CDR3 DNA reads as TGCGCCAGCAGCCGGTCCGACGGGAGGCGCGATGAGCAGTTCTTC. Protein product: CASSRSDGRRDEQFF.

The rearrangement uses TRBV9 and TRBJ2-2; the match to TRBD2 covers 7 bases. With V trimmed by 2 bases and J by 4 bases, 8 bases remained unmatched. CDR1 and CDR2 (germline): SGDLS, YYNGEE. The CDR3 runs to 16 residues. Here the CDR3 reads CASSVGTGGSTGELFF. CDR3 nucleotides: TGTGCCAGCAGCGTGGGGACGGGAGGAAGCACCGGGGAGCTGTTTTTT.

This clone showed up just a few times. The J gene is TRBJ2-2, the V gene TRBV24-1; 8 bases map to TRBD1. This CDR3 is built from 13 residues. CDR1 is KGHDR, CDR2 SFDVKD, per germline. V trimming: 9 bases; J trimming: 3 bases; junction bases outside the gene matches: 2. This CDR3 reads CATRTGYTGELFF. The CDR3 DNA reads TGTGCCACCCGGACAGGGTACACCGGGGAGCTGTTTTTT.

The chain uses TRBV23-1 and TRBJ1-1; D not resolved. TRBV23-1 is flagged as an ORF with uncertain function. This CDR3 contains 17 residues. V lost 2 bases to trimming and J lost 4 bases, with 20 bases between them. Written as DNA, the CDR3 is TGCGCCAGCAGTCAAGGGCAGTACCTCATAGAACCCACTGAAGCTTTCTTT. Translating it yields CASSQGQYLIEPTEAFF.

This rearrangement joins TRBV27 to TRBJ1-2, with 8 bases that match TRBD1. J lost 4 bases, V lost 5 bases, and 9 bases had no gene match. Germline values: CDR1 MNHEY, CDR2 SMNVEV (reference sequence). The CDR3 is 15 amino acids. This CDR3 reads CASSASGGRAYGYTF. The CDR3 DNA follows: TGTGCCAGCAGTGCATCAGGGGGCAGGGCCTATGGCTACACCTTC.

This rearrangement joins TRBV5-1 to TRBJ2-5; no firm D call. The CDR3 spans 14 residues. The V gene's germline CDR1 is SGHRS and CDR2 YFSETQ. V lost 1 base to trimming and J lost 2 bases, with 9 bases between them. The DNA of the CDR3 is TGCGCCAGCAGCTTGAGCGCGGTACAAGAGACCCAGTACTTC. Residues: CASSLSAVQETQYF.

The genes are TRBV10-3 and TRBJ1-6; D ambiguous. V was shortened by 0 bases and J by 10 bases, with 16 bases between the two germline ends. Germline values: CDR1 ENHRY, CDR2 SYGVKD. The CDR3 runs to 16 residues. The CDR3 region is CAISESDRWARSPLHF. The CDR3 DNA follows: TGTGCCATCAGTGAGTCAGACCGATGGGCGCGCTCACCCCTCCACTTT.

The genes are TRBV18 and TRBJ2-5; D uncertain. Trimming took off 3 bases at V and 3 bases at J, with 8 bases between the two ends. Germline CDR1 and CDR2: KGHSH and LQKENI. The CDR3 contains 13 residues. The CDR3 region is CASSPVQKETQYF. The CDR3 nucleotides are TGTGCCAGCTCACCGGTACAGAAAGAGACCCAGTACTTC.

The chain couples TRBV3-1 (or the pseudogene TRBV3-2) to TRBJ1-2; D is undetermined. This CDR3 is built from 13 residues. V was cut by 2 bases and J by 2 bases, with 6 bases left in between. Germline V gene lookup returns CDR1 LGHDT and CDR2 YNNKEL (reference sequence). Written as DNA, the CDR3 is TGTGCCAGCAGCCAAAGGCGGAACTATGGCTACACCTTC. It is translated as CASSQRRNYGYTF.

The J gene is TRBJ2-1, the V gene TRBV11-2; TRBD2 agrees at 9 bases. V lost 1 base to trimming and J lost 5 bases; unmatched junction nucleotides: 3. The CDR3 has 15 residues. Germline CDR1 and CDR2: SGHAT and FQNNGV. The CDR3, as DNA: TGTGCCAGCAGCTTAGCGCTAGCGGGAAACAATGAGCAGTTCTTC. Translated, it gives CASSLALAGNNEQFF.

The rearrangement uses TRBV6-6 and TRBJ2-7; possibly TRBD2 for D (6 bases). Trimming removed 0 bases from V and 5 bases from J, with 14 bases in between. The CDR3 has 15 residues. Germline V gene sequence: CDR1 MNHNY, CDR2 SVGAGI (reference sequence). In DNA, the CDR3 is TGTGCCAGCAGTTACTCCGGGTCAGGGAGGAACGAGCAGTACTTC. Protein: CASSYSGSGRNEQYF.

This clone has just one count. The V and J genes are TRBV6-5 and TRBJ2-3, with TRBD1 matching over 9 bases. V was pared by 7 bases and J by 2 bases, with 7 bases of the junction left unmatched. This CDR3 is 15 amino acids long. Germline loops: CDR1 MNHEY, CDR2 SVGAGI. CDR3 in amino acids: CASTPGQGPTDTQYF. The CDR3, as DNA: TGTGCCAGCACGCCGGGACAGGGACCCACAGATACGCAGTATTTT.

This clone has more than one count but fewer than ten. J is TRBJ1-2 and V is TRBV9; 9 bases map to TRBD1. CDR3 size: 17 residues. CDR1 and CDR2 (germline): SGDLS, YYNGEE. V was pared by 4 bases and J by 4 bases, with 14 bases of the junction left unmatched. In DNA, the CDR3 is TGTGCCAGCAGCATAAACCCCGGACAGGGGATGGGCTATGGCTACACCTTC. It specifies CASSINPGQGMGYGYTF.